This TCR beta chain came from a study of blood T cells in healthy people across ages. Study findings and constraints: Greater diversity and more naive CD4+ cells were seen in long-lived donors than in aged donors. Unknown CMV status may confound age-related changes in expanded clones. Age advanced and TCR beta diversity per million T cells fell, roughly linearly.

Concerning this clonotype: The antigen is undetermined.

A sample-barcoded 5' primer and a J-beta primer mix were used in a second PCR of roughly 7 to 11 cycles. MiXCR, applied by TCRdb to the 5' RACE reads, yields one record per CDR3 protein. Of about 570,000 distinct CDR3 sequences listed, around a quarter are singletons. The sample was also reused in another study, on T cells of mothers and their children. As reported in that work: Every mother supplied over 8 million TCR beta CDR3 reads and every child several million.

The sequence came from a boy aged 2 to 10 in good health. The sample was blood.

CDR3 amino acids: CASSSRSSNQPQHF. The DNA for the CDR3 is TGTGCCAGCAGCTCCCGTTCTAGCAATCAGCCCCAGCATTTT. The chain uses TRBV13 and TRBJ1-5, with D unresolved. The length of the CDR3 is 14 residues. V was trimmed by 4 bases and J by 0 bases, leaving 7 bases between them. CDR1 and CDR2 from the germline V gene are PRHDT and FYEKMQ (reference sequence).